This paragraph reports one TCR beta chain. Its cognate antigen is unknown. V shed 4 bases and J 7 bases; nucleotides not matched to a gene: 4. Germline V CDR1 and CDR2: MRHNA, SNTAGT. The CDR3 consists of 13 residues. Using immunoSEQ multiplex PCR, the repertoire was profiled, and TCRdb retains in-frame clones only, with some absent. The data contain tens of thousands of clones, 65% to 80% of them singletons. The record originates from a study of CD4 T cells in relation to SARS-CoV-2 and coronaviruses. V and J are TRBV6-4 and TRBJ1-5, with 7 nucleotides matching TRBD1. What was sequenced was memory CD4+ T cells from PBMCs, cultured in vitro. This TCR was recovered from an adult with COVID-19. This CDR3 is CASSADRAQPQHF. CDR3 coding DNA: TGTGCCAGCAGTGCCGACAGGGCCCAGCCCCAGCATTTT.